The next 21 T cell receptor beta chains were all read from a single sample in a study of T cells in Graves' hyperthyroidism and ophthalmopathy. RNA transcripts yielded amplified TCR beta CDR3 regions. A set of HTBI primers served as the primers for a first-round RT-PCR of the TCR CDR3. MiXCR was run by TCRdb on the multiplex PCR reads, yielding one entry per CDR3 protein. The table records fewer than 450,000 distinct CDR3 sequences, roughly 13% of them present only once. Material for sequencing was blood. Receptors originate from a man in his forties or fifties with Graves' ophthalmopathy.

The sample holds many counts of this clonotype. The V and J genes are TRBV11-3 and TRBJ2-5; tentatively, D is TRBD1 or TRBD2 (5 bases each). The CDR3 is 14 amino acids. V was cut by 5 bases and J by 2 bases, with 12 bases left in between. Germline CDR1 is SGHNT and CDR2 is YENEEA. The CDR3 nucleotides are TGTGCCAGCAGCCCAACCAGGGAGCAAGAGACCCAGTACTTC. Translation gives CASSPTREQETQYF. Looking up the rest from reference TRBV11-3 and TRBJ2-5 gives the full variable domain: EAGVVQSPRYKIIEKKQPVAFWCNPISGHNTLYWYLQNLGQGPELLIRYENEEAVDDSQLPKDRFSAERLKGVDSTLKIQPAELGDSAVYLCASSPTREQETQYFGPGTRLLVL.

This clonotype was seen a handful of times. The chain recombines TRBV5-1 with TRBJ2-5; 12 bases match TRBD2. Germline V CDR1 and CDR2: SGHRS, YFSETQ. The CDR3 covers 16 residues. With V trimmed by 2 bases and J by 5 bases, 7 bases remained unmatched. The CDR3 region has the DNA TGCGCCAGCAGCTTAAGGCTAGCGGGAGGGTCGGAGACCCAGTACTTC. Protein product: CASSLRLAGGSETQYF.

This clonotype was counted many times. The chain joins TRBV12-3 or TRBV12-4 to TRBJ2-2; possible D gene TRBD1, 5 bases. The CDR3 runs 15 residues. Trimming took 6 bases from V and 5 from J, leaving 16 bases between them. The CDR3 DNA sequence: TGTGCCAGCAGCTCCACGGTGAAGGGGACCGGGGAGCTGTTTTTT. It translates to CASSSTVKGTGELFF.

This clonotype has at least ten counts. V and J are TRBV6-2 or TRBV6-3 and TRBJ2-5; D perhaps matches TRBD2 (5 bases). V gave up 0 bases and J gave up 0 bases, with 11 bases separating them. Per germline, CDR1 MNHEY and CDR2 SVGEGT. This CDR3 spans 16 amino acids. The CDR3 region has the DNA TGTGCCAGCAGTTACTCCCCCCGCGGGTACCAAGAGACCCAGTACTTC. Protein: CASSYSPRGYQETQYF.

This clonotype occurred many times. The chain employs TRBV12-3 or TRBV12-4 and TRBJ2-2, with 10 bases aligning to TRBD2. The CDR3 loop spans 16 amino acids. Germline trimming cut 5 bases from V and 6 bases from J; bases unmatched to any gene: 9. The CDR3 DNA sequence: TGTGCCAGCAGTCCCCGGGGTAGCGGGAGGTCCGGGGAGCTGTTTTTT. This encodes CASSPRGSGRSGELFF.

This clonotype has ten or more counts. In DNA, the CDR3 is TGCAGTGCTACAGGGGACAGGGAAACAAGTGGCTACACCTTC. Amino acid sequence: CSATGDRETSGYTF. This chain joins TRBV20-1 and TRBJ1-2; TRBD1 matches at 9 bases. The V and J ends lost 4 bases and 7 bases, in that order; junction bases with no gene match: 10. CDR3 size: 14 residues. Germline assignment: CDR1 DFQATT and CDR2 SNEGSKA (reference sequence).

This clonotype was seen a few times. The rearrangement links TRBV6-1 to TRBJ2-1; 9 bases fit TRBD2. The CDR3 sequence is 19 residues long. The V and J ends lost 7 bases and 2 bases, in that order; junction bases with no gene match: 18. Germline CDR1 and CDR2: MNHNS and SASEGT. CDR3 nucleotides: TGTGCCAGCACCCCTAGGAGTCCCGGGACTAGCAGGACCTACAATGAGCAGTTCTTC. It codes for CASTPRSPGTSRTYNEQFF.

The genes are TRBV14 and TRBJ1-2; D is uncertain. CDR1 is SGHDN, CDR2 FVKESK, per germline. The CDR3 runs 14 residues. Trimming stripped 1 base from V and 3 bases from J, with 9 bases between. The CDR3: CASSQVEAYYGYTF. CDR3 sequence (DNA): TGTGCCAGCAGCCAAGTCGAGGCCTACTATGGCTACACCTTC.

The table lists this clonotype with many counts. This chain uses TRBV5-1 with TRBJ2-7; D is possibly TRBD2 (5 bases). Trimming took off 3 bases at V and 3 bases at J, with 13 bases between the two ends. The CDR3 consists of 14 residues. Looked up from germline, CDR1 is SGHRS and CDR2 is YFSETQ. The CDR3 DNA sequence: TGCGCCAGCAGCTACCGGGGAGAAATCTACGAGCAGTACTTC. Residues: CASSYRGEIYEQYF.

Turning to this clonotype: A much more abundant neighbour one base away suggests this may be a read error. This rearrangement joins TRBV12-3 or TRBV12-4 to TRBJ2-5, with D possibly TRBD2 on 5 matching bases. The CDR3 consists of 14 residues. Trimming left V 6 bases short and J 5 bases short, with 16 bases between. As DNA, the CDR3 is TGTGCCAGCAGGGGAGACGGTTCTGGGGAGACCCAGTACTTC. Translating gives CASRGDGSGETQYF.

This clonotype has a count of ten or more. The CDR3 is CASSPRVQGSSEQYF. The CDR3 nucleotides read TGTGCCAGCAGCCCCCGCGTACAAGGCTCCAGCGAGCAGTACTTC. The chain uses TRBV3-1 and TRBJ2-7; D gene unclear. Germline assignment: CDR1 LGHDT and CDR2 YNNKEL (reference sequence). The CDR3 is made up of 15 amino acids. Deletions cut 4 bases from V and 6 bases from J, with 19 bases between.

This clonotype came up many times. This rearrangement joins TRBV20-1 to TRBJ2-7; weak D call: TRBD2 (5 bases). This CDR3 is built from 14 residues. Deletions cut 3 bases from V and 2 bases from J, with 14 bases between. Germline V gives CDR1 DFQATT, CDR2 SNEGSKA (reference sequence). The CDR3 nucleotides are TGCAGTGCTAGTATACCGGACTCAACCTACGAGCAGTACTTC. It specifies CSASIPDSTYEQYF.

This clonotype was observed a few times. The chain recombines TRBV30 with TRBJ1-4; unclear D gene. Germline CDR1 is GTSNPN and CDR2 is SVGIG (reference sequence). This CDR3 region has 14 residues. Deletions cut 1 base from V and 8 bases from J, with 14 bases between. The CDR3 loop is CAWSEAARGEKLFF. CDR3 nucleotides: TGTGCCTGGAGTGAGGCGGCCCGAGGGGAAAAACTGTTTTTT.

This clonotype was recorded a few times. With a much larger clone just one base away, this may be a read error. V gene TRBV6-2 or TRBV6-3 combines with J gene TRBJ1-1; possible D gene TRBD1, 5 bases. V lost 8 bases to trimming and J lost 3 bases, with 16 bases between them. Germline-derived CDR1 and CDR2 are MNHEY and SVGEGT. This CDR3 has 14 residues. CDR3 sequence: CASLSRGWDTEAFF. The CDR3 DNA reads TGTGCCAGCCTCTCGAGGGGATGGGACACTGAAGCTTTCTTT.

This clonotype has at least ten counts. The chain employs TRBV5-5 and TRBJ2-3; no clear D gene. With 6 bases removed from V and 6 bases from J, the gap between germline ends came to 8 bases. The CDR3 has 11 residues. The germline V gene encodes CDR1 SGHKS and CDR2 YYEKEE (reference sequence). DNA of the CDR3: TGTGCCAGCACCCTCTCCGATACGCAGTATTTT. Translating gives CASTLSDTQYF.

V and J are TRBV5-4 and TRBJ2-2, with D hard to call. V dropped 3 bases and J dropped 2 bases, with 8 bases sitting between them. The CDR3 spans 14 residues. Germline CDR1 reads SGHNT; CDR2 reads YYREEE (reference sequence). As DNA, the CDR3 is TGTGCCAGCAGCTCGGATCTTAACACCGGGGAGCTGTTTTTT. This encodes CASSSDLNTGELFF.

This rearrangement joins TRBV28 to TRBJ1-4; no reliable D call. The ends were cut back, 1 base at V and 8 bases at J, with 5 bases in the middle. This CDR3 has 12 residues. Germline CDR1 reads MDHEN; CDR2 reads SYDVKM. Written as DNA, the CDR3 is TGTGCCAGCAGTTTATCCAGGGAAAAACTGTTTTTT. Translating gives CASSLSREKLFF. The complete variable domain, with remaining parts taken from reference TRBV28 and TRBJ1-4, reads DVKVTQSSRYLVKRTGEKVFLECVQDMDHENMFWYRQDPGLGLRLIYFSYDVKMKEKGDIPEGYSVSREKKERFSLILESASTNQTSMYLCASSLSREKLFFGSGTQLSVL.

The V and J genes are TRBV7-9 and TRBJ2-5, with D unresolved. CDR3 length equals 13 residues. Per germline, CDR1 SEHNR and CDR2 FQNEAQ (reference sequence). V was clipped by 5 bases and J by 2 bases, with 9 bases between them. The CDR3 sequence is CASSPQIQETQYF. DNA for the CDR3: TGTGCCAGCAGCCCGCAGATTCAAGAGACCCAGTACTTC.

This clonotype has ten or more counts. This sequence joins TRBV19 and TRBJ1-1; D possibly corresponds to TRBD1 (5 bases). Germline CDR1 LNHDA, CDR2 SQIVND (reference sequence). This CDR3 spans 16 amino acids. The V end lost 5 bases, the J end lost 6 bases, and 22 bases lay between the germline ends. CDR3 residues: CASSDLLGAGRPEAFF. CDR3 nucleotides: TGTGCCAGTAGTGATCTCTTAGGGGCAGGGAGGCCTGAAGCTTTCTTT.

The V call is TRBV28, the J call TRBJ2-6; 7 positions agree with TRBD1. Trimming removed 2 bases from V and 0 bases from J; junction bases left unmatched: 4. The CDR3 is made up of 17 amino acids. Per the germline V gene, CDR1 is MDHEN and CDR2 is SYDVKM. This chain's CDR3 is CASSLGTVISGANVLTF. The CDR3 bases are TGTGCCAGCAGTTTAGGGACAGTAATCTCTGGGGCCAACGTCCTGACTTTC.

As regards this clonotype: Sequence at one end of the junction differs from germline and may be a read error. The chain carries TRBV30 and TRBJ1-1; 8 positions match TRBD1. The germline CDR1 and CDR2 sequences are GTSNPN and SVGIG (reference sequence). This CDR3 is built from 13 residues. CDR3 in amino acids: CAWEQGVRTEALF. The CDR3, as DNA: TGTGCCTGGGAACAGGGGGTTCGAACTGAAGCTCTCTTT.